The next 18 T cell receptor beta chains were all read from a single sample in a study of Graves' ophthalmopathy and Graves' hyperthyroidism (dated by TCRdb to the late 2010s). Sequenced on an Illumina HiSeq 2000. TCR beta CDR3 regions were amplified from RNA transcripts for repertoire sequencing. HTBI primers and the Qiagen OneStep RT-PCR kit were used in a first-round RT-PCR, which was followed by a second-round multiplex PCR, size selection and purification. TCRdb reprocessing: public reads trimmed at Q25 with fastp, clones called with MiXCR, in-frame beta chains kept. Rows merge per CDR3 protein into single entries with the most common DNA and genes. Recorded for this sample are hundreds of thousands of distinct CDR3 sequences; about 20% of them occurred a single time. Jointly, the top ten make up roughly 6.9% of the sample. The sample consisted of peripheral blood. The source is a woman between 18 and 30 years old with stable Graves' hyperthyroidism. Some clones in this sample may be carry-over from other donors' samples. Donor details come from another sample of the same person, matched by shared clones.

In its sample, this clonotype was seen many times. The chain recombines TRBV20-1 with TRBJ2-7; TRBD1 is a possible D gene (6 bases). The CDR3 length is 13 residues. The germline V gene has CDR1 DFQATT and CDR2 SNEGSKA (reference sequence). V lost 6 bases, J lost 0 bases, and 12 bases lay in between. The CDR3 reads CSAGQGTSYEQYF. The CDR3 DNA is TGCAGTGCAGGGCAGGGGACCTCCTACGAGCAGTACTTC.

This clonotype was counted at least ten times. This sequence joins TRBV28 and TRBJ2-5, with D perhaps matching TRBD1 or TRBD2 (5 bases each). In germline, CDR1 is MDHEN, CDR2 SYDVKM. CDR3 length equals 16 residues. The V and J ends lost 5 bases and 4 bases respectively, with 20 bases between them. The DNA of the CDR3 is TGTGCCAGCAGTCCCTACTTGGGGGTGAGGAGAGAGACCCAGTACTTC. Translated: CASSPYLGVRRETQYF.

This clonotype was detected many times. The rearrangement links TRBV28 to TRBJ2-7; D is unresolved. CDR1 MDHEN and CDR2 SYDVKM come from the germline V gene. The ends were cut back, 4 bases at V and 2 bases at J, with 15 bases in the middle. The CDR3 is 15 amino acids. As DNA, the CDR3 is TGTGCCAGCAGTTCTCCCGGGTCCCTAGCCTACGAGCAGTACTTC. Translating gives CASSSPGSLAYEQYF.

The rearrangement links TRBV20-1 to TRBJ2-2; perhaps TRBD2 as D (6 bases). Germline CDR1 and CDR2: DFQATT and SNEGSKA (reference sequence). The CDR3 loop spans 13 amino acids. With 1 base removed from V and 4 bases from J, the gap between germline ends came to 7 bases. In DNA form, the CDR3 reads TGCAGTGCTAGAGGTAGCGGCACCGGGGAGCTGTTTTTT. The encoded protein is CSARGSGTGELFF.

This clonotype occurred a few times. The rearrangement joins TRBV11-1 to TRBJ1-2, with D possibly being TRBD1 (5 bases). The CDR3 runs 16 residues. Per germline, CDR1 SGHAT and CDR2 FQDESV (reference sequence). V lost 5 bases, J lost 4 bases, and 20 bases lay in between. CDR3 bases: TGTGCCAGCAGCGTCGGGACCCCCGACGGGATCTATGGCTACACCTTC. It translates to CASSVGTPDGIYGYTF.

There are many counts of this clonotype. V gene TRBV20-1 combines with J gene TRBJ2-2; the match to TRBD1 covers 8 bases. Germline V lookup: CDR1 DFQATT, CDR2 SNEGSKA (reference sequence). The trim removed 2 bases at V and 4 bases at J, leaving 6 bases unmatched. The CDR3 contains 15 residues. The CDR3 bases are TGCAGTGCTAGATCGGACAGGGTCGGCACCGGGGAGCTGTTTTTT. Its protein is CSARSDRVGTGELFF.

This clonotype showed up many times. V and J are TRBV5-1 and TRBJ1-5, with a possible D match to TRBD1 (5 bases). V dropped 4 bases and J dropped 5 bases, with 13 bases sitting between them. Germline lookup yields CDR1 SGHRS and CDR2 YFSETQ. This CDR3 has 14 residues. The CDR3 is CASSPGDLYQPQHF. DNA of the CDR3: TGCGCCAGCAGCCCCGGGGACCTTTATCAGCCCCAGCATTTT.

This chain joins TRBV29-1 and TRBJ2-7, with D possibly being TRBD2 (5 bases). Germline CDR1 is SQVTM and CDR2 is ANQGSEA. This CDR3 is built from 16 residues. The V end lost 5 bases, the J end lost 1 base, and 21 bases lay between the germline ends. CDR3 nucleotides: TGCAGCGTTCTGGGGAGTGAGAGCACACATTCCTACGAGCAGTACTTC. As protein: CSVLGSESTHSYEQYF.

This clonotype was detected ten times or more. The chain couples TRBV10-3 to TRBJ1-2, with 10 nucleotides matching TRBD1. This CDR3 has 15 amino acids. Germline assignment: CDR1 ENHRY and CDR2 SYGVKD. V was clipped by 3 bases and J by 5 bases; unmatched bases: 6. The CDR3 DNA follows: TGTGCCATCAGTGACCTTGGACAGGGGGTATATGGCTACACCTTC. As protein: CAISDLGQGVYGYTF.

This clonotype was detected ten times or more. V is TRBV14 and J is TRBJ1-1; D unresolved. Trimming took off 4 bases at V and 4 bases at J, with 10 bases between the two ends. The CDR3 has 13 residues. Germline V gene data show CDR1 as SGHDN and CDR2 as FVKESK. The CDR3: CASSRVGSTEAFF. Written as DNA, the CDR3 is TGTGCCAGCAGCCGGGTAGGGAGCACTGAAGCTTTCTTT.

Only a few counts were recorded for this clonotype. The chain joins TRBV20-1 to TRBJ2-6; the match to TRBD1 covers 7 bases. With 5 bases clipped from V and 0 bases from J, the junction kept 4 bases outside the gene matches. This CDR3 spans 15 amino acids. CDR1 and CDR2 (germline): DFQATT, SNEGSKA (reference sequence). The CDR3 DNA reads TGCAGTGCTTGGACAGGCAGCTCTGGGGCCAACGTCCTGACTTTC. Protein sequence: CSAWTGSSGANVLTF.

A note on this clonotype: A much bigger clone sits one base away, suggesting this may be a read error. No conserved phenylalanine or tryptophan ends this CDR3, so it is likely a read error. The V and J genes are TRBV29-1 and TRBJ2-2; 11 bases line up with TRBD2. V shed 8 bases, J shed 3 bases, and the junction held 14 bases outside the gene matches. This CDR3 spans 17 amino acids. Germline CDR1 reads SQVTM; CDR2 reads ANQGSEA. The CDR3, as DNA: TGCAGCCCACGGGAGGGACTAGCGGTTCTTTACACCGGGGAGCTGTTTTTG. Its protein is CSPREGLAVLYTGELFL.

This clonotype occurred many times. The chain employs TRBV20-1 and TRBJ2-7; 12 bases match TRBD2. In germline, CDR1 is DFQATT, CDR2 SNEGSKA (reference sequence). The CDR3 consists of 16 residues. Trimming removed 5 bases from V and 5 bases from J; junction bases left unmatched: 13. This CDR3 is CSAWARLAGVGDEQYF. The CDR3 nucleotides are TGCAGTGCTTGGGCTCGACTAGCGGGAGTAGGGGACGAGCAGTACTTC.

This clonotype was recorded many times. The CDR3 protein is CSAGEETQYF. The CDR3 DNA sequence: TGCAGCGCGGGGGAAGAGACCCAGTACTTC. The J gene is TRBJ2-5, the V gene TRBV29-1; the D gene is possibly TRBD2 (6 bases). V gave up 7 bases and J gave up 3 bases, with 6 bases separating them. CDR1 and CDR2 (germline): SQVTM, ANQGSEA. The length of the CDR3 is 10 residues.

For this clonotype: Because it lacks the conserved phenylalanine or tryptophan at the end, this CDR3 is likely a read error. Here the CDR3 reads CAWSGIRHGGYTL. In nucleotides, the CDR3 is TGTGCCTGGAGTGGAATCCGTCACGGCGGCTACACCTTA. J is TRBJ1-2 and V is TRBV30; D gene uncertain. Deletions cut 1 base from V and 8 bases from J, with 14 bases between. This CDR3 region has 13 residues. Germline V gives CDR1 GTSNPN, CDR2 SVGIG (reference sequence).

The CDR3 region is CASSHDHVDTIYF. CDR3 sequence (DNA): TGTGCCAGCAGCCACGATCATGTAGACACCATATATTTT. The V and J genes are TRBV7-2 and TRBJ1-3; D is unclear. CDR1 and CDR2 (germline): SGHTA, FQGNSA. V dropped 5 bases and J dropped 8 bases, with 13 bases sitting between them. This CDR3 region has 13 residues.

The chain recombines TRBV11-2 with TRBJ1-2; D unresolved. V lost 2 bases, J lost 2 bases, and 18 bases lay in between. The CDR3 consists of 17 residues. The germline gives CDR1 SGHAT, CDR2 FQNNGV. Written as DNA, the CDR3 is TGTGCCAGCAGCTTAATTGGGCAACGGAAAACGAACTATGGCTACACCTTC. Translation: CASSLIGQRKTNYGYTF. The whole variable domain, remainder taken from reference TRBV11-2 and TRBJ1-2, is EAGVAQSPRYKIIEKRQSVAFWCNPISGHATLYWYQQILGQGPKLLIQFQNNGVVDDSQLPKDRFSAERLKGVDSTLKIQPAKLEDSAVYLCASSLIGQRKTNYGYTFGSGTRLTVV.

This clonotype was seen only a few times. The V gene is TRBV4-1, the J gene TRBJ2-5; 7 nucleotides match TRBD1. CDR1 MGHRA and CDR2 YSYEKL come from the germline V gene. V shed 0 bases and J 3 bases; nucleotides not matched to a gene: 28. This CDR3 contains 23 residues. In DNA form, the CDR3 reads TGCGCCAGCAGCCAAGATTGGCTAGTAAGGGCGACAGGGCAGACCCCGAGAGAAGAGACCCAGTACTTC. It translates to CASSQDWLVRATGQTPREETQYF.